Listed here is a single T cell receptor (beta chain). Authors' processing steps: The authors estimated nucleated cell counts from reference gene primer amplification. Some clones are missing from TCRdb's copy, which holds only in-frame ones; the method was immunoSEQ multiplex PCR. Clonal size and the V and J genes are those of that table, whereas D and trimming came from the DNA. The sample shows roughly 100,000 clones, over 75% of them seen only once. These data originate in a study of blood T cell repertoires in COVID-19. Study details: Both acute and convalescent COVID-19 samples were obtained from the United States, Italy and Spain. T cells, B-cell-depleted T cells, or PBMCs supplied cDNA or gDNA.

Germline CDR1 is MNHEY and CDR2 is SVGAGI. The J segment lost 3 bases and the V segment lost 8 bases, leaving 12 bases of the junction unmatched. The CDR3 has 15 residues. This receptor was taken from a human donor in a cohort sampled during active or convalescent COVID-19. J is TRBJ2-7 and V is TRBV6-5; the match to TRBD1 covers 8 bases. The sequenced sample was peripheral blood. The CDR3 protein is CASGGTGQVFYEQYF. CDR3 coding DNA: TGTGCCAGCGGGGGAACGGGACAGGTCTTCTACGAGCAGTACTTC.